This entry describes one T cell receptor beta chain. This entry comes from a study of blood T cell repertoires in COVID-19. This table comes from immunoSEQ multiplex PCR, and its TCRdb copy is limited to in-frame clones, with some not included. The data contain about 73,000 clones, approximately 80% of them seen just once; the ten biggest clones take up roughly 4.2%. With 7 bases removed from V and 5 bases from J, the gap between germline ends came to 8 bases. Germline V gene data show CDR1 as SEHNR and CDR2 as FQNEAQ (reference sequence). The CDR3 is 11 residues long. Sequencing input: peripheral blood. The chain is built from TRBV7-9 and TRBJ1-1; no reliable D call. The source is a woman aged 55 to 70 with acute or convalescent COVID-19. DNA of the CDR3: TGTGCCAGCACCGTCAGGACTGAAGCTTTCTTT. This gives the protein CASTVRTEAFF.